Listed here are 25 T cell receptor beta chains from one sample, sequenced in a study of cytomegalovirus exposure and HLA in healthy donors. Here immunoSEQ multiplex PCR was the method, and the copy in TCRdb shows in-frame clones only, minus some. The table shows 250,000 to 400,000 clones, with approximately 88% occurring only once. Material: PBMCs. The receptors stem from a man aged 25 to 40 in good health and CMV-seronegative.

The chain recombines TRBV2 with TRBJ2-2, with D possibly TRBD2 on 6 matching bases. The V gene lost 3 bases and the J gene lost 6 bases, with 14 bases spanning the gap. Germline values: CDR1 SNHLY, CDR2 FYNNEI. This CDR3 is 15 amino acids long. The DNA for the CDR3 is TGTGCCAGCAGTGACTTCGGGACTGTCTCCGGGGAGCTGTTTTTT. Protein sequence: CASSDFGTVSGELFF.

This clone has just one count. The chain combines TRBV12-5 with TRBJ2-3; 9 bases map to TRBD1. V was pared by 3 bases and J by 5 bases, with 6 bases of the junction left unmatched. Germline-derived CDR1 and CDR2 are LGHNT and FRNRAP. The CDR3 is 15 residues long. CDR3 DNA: TGTGCTAGTGGTTTCCGGGACAGGGTGGGAGATACGCAGTATTTT. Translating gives CASGFRDRVGDTQYF.

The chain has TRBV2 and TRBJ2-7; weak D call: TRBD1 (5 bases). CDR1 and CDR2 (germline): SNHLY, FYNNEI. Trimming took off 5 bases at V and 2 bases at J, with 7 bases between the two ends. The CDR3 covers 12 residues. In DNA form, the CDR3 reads TGTGCCAGCAGTTTGACAGCCTACGAGCAGTACTTC. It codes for CASSLTAYEQYF. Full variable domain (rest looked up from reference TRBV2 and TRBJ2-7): EPEVTQTPSHQVTQMGQEVILRCVPISNHLYFYWYRQILGQKVEFLVSFYNNEISEKSEIFDDQFSVERPDGSNFTLKIRSTKLEDSAMYFCASSLTAYEQYFGPGTRLTVT.

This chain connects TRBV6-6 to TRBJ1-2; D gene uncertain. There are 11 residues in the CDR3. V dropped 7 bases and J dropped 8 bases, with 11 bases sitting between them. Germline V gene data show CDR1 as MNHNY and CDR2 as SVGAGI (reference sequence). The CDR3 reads CASTHGVGYTF. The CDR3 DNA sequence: TGTGCCAGCACCCACGGGGTGGGCTACACCTTC.

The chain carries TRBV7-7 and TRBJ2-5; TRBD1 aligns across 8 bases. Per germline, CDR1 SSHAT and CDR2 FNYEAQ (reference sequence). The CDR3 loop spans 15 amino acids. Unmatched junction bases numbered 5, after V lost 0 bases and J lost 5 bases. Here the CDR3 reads CASSLATTGGETQYF. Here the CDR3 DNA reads TGTGCCAGCAGCTTAGCCACAACAGGGGGGGAGACCCAGTACTTC.

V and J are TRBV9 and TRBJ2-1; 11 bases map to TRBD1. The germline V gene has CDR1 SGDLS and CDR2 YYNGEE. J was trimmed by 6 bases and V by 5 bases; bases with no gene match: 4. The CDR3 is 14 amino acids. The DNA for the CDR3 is TGTGCCAGCAGGGACGGGACAGGGGGCAATGAGCAGTTCTTC. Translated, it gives CASRDGTGGNEQFF.

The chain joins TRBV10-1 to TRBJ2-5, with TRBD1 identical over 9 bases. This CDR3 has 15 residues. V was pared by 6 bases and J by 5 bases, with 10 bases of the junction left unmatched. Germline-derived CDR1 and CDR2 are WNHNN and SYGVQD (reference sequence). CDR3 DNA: TGCGCCAGCAGCGCTACAGGGACAGGGTACGAGACCCAGTACTTC. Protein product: CASSATGTGYETQYF.

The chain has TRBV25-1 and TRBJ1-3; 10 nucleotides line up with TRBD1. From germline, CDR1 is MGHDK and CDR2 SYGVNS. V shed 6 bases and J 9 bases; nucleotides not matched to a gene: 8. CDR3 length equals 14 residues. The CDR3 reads CASRGQGTGSTIYF. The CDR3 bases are TGTGCCAGCAGGGGACAGGGGACAGGGAGCACCATATATTTT. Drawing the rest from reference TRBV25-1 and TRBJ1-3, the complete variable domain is EADIYQTPRYLVIGTGKKITLECSQTMGHDKMYWYQQDPGMELHLIHYSYGVNSTEKGDLSSESTVSRIRTEHFPLTLESARPSHTSQYLCASRGQGTGSTIYFGEGSWLTVV.

CDR3: CASRTGFADTQYF. The CDR3 DNA follows: TGTGCCAGCAGGACAGGGTTCGCAGATACGCAGTATTTT. V gene TRBV6-1 combines with J gene TRBJ2-3, with 7 bases identical to TRBD1. Losses at the gene ends were 6 bases for V and 4 bases for J; bases not matched to a gene: 4. The CDR3 consists of 13 residues. Germline loops: CDR1 MNHNS, CDR2 SASEGT.

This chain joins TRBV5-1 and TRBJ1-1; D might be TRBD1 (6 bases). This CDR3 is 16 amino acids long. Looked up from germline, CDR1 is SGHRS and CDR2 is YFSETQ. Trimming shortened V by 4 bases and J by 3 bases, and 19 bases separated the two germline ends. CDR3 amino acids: CASSLSGVWGHTEAFF. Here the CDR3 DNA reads TGCGCCAGCAGCCTGTCAGGGGTATGGGGGCACACTGAAGCTTTCTTT.

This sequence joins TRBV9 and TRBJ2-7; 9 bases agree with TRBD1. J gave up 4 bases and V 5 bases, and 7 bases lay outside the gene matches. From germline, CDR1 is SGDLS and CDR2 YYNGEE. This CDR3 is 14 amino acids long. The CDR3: CASSPRDRDYEQYF. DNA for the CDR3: TGTGCCAGCAGTCCCCGGGACAGGGATTACGAGCAGTACTTC. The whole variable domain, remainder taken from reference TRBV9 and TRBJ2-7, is DSGVTQTPKHLITATGQRVTLRCSPRSGDLSVYWYQQSLDQGLQFLIQYYNGEERAKGNILERFSAQQFPDLHSELNLSSLELGDSALYFCASSPRDRDYEQYFGPGTRLTVT.

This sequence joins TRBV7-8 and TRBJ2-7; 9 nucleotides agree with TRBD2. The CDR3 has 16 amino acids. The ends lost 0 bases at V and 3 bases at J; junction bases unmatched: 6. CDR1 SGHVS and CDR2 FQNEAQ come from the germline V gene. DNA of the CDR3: TGTGCCAGCAGCTTAGCGACGGGACTAGCCCGCTACGAGCAGTACTTC. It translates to CASSLATGLARYEQYF.

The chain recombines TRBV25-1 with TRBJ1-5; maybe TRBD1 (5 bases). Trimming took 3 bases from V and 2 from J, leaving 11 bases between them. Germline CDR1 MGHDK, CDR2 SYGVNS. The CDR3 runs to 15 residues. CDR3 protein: CASSDVSGRNQPQHF. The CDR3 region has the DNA TGTGCCAGCAGTGATGTATCAGGGCGCAATCAGCCCCAGCATTTT.

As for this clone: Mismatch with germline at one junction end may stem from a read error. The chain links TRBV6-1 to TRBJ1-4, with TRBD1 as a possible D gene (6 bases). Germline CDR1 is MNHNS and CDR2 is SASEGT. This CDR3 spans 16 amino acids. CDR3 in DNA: TGTGCCAGCAGTGAAGAGATCAGGGGTTTTAATCAAAAACTGTTTTTT. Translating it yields CASSEEIRGFNQKLFF.

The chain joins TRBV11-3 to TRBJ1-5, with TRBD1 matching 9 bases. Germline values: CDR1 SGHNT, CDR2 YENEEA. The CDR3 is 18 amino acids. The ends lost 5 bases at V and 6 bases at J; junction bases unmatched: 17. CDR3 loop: CASSPISGQGIARQPQHF. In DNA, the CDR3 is TGTGCCAGCAGCCCTATCTCTGGACAGGGGATTGCTCGTCAGCCCCAGCATTTT.

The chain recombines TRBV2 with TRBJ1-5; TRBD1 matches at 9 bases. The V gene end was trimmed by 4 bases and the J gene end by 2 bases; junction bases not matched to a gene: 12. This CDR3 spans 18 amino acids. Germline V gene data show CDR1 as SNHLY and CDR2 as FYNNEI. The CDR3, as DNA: TGTGCCAGCAGTGGCCATACAGGGGGCGCGGAGGGCAATCAGCCCCAGCATTTT. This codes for CASSGHTGGAEGNQPQHF.

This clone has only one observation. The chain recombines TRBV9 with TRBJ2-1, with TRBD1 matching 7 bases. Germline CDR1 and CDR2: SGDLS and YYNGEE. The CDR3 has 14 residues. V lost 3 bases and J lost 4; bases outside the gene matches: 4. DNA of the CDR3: TGTGCCAGCAGCGGGGGGACAGCTTACAATGAGCAGTTCTTC. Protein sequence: CASSGGTAYNEQFF.

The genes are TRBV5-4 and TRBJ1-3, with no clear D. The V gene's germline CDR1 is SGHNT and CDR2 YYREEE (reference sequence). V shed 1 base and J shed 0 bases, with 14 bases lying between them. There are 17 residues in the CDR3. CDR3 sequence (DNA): TGTGCCAGCAGCTTGTATGCAACTGCTAGCTCTGGAAACACCATATATTTT. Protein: CASSLYATASSGNTIYF.

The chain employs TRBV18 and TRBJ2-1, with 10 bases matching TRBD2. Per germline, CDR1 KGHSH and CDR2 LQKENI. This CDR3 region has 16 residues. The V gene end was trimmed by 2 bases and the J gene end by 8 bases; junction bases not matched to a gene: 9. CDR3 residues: CASSPRASGGRDEQFF. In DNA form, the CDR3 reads TGTGCCAGCTCACCAAGGGCTAGCGGGGGTCGGGATGAGCAGTTCTTC.

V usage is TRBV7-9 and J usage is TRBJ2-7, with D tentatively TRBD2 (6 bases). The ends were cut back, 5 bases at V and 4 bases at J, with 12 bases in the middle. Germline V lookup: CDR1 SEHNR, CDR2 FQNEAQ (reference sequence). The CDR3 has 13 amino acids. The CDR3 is CASSPGGWYEQYF. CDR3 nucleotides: TGTGCCAGCAGCCCCGGAGGGTGGTACGAGCAGTACTTC.

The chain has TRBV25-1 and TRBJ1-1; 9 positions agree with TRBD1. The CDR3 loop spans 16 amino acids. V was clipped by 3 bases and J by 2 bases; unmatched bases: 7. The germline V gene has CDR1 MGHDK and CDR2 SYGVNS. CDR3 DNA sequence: TGTGCCAGCAGTGAGGGACAGGGAGGAGTTAACACTGAAGCTTTCTTT. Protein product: CASSEGQGGVNTEAFF.

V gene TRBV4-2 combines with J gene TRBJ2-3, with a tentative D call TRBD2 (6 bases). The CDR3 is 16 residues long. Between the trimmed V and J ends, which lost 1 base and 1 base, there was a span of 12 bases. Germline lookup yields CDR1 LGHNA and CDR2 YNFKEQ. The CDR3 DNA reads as TGTGCCAGCAGCCAAGTTATCGGGGGACGCACAGATACGCAGTATTTT. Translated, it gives CASSQVIGGRTDTQYF.

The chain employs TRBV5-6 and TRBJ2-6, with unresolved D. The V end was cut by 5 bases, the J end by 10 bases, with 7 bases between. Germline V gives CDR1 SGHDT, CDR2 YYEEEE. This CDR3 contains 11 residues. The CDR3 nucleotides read TGTGCCAGCAGTATTCAGAACGTCCTGACTTTC. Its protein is CASSIQNVLTF.

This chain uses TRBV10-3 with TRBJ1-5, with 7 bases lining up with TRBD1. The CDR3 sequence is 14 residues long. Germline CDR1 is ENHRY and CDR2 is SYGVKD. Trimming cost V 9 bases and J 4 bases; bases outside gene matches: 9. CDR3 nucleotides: TGTGCCATTACTCAACAGGGGAAGAATCAGCCCCAGCATTTT. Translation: CAITQQGKNQPQHF.

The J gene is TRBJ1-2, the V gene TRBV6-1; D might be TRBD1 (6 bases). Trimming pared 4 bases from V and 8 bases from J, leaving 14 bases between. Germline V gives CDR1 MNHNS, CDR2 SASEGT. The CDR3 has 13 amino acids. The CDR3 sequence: CASSVRDIRGYTF. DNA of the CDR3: TGTGCCAGCAGTGTCCGGGACATTCGGGGCTACACCTTC.